Presented here are 25 T cell receptor beta chains from one specimen sequenced in a study of T-cell reconstitution after alpha-beta-depleted transplantation in children. Using unique molecular identifiers, the investigators prepared the TCRbeta library. In TCRdb, the PCR reads were re-called with MiXCR into one record per CDR3 protein. The table lists some 310,000 distinct CDR3 sequences, more than 20% of them singletons. Here the sequenced sample was PBMCs, mostly from graft donor cells, taken 180 days after TCRalphabeta/CD19-depleted stem cell transplant. These receptor sequences come from a male patient between 5 and 17 years old who had a stem cell transplant for acute lymphoblastic leukemia, so the T cells may come from the graft donor.

V usage is TRBV7-9 and J usage is TRBJ2-1; D remains ambiguous. The CDR3 consists of 12 residues. CDR1 and CDR2 (germline): SEHNR, FQNEAQ (reference sequence). V was cut by 5 bases and J by 10 bases, with 12 bases left in between. CDR3 amino acids: CASSPLVVEQFF. CDR3 nucleotide sequence: TGTGCCAGCAGCCCCCTCGTTGTGGAGCAGTTCTTC.

This clonotype was found many times. The chain links TRBV12-3 or TRBV12-4 to TRBJ1-2; D is unresolved. V was trimmed by 6 bases and J by 8 bases, leaving 10 bases between them. The CDR3 is made up of 11 amino acids. The CDR3, as DNA: TGTGCCAGCAGCCGCGGGCGAGGCTACACCTTC. Translation: CASSRGRGYTF.

In its sample, this clonotype was seen a few times. V gene TRBV12-3 or TRBV12-4 combines with J gene TRBJ2-2; D is tentatively TRBD1 or TRBD2 (5 bases each). The CDR3 loop spans 14 amino acids. V lost 3 bases and J lost 6, with 11 bases in between. The DNA for the CDR3 is TGTGCCAGCAGTTTGGGGGTTTACGCCGGGGAGCTGTTTTTT. Its translation: CASSLGVYAGELFF.

This clonotype was recorded a few times. The chain joins TRBV10-2 to TRBJ1-1; TRBD1 aligns across 8 bases. Germline CDR1 and CDR2: WSHSY and SAAADI. J lost 10 bases, V lost 2 bases, and 9 bases had no gene match. CDR3 length equals 14 residues. The CDR3 sequence is CASSEIGQGFAAFF. In DNA form, the CDR3 reads TGCGCCAGCAGTGAGATCGGACAGGGCTTCGCAGCTTTCTTT.

In this sample, this clonotype turned up a few times. The CDR3 DNA is TGCGCCAGCAGCTTGTCTGGATTCTACGAGCAGTACTTC. This encodes CASSLSGFYEQYF. The chain combines TRBV5-1 with TRBJ2-7; no clear D gene. Germline CDR1 and CDR2: SGHRS and YFSETQ. CDR3 length: 13 amino acids. V was pared by 1 base and J by 3 bases, with 8 bases between.

The chain joins TRBV28 to TRBJ2-7; the D is unclear. Germline CDR1 MDHEN, CDR2 SYDVKM. The ends were cut back, 9 bases at V and 3 bases at J, with 9 bases in the middle. The CDR3 contains 11 residues. This chain's CDR3 is CASASNYEQYF. CDR3 nucleotide sequence: TGTGCCAGTGCCAGTAACTACGAGCAGTACTTC.

The rearrangement uses TRBV20-1 and TRBJ2-3; D is perhaps TRBD1 (6 bases). The CDR3 loop spans 14 amino acids. The ends were cut back, 6 bases at V and 1 base at J, with 14 bases in the middle. Germline CDR1 reads DFQATT; CDR2 reads SNEGSKA (reference sequence). CDR3 in DNA: TGCAGTGCCACCGGGGACACTCGCACAGATACGCAGTATTTT. Its translation: CSATGDTRTDTQYF.

This clonotype was seen many times. This chain connects TRBV7-8 to TRBJ1-2; 7 nucleotides align to TRBD1. This CDR3 region has 15 residues. The V and J ends lost 8 bases and 2 bases, in that order; junction bases with no gene match: 11. The germline V gene has CDR1 SGHVS and CDR2 FQNEAQ. This chain's CDR3 is CASERVGQKNYGYTF. In nucleotides, the CDR3 is TGTGCCAGCGAAAGAGTGGGACAGAAAAACTATGGCTACACCTTC. The complete variable domain, with remaining parts taken from reference TRBV7-8 and TRBJ1-2, reads GAGVSQSPRYKVAKRGQDVALRCDPISGHVSLFWYQQALGQGPEFLTYFQNEAQLDKSGLPSDRFFAERPEGSVSTLKIQRTQQEDSAVYLCASERVGQKNYGYTFGSGTRLTVV.

This clonotype was observed a handful of times. The chain links TRBV4-1 to TRBJ2-1, with TRBD1 identical over 8 bases. Germline loops: CDR1 MGHRA, CDR2 YSYEKL. CDR3 length equals 14 residues. V lost 2 bases to trimming and J lost 10 bases; unmatched junction nucleotides: 7. CDR3 sequence reads: CASSQPLAGGEQFF. In nucleotides, the CDR3 is TGCGCCAGCAGCCAACCCCTTGCAGGGGGCGAGCAGTTCTTC.

This clonotype was seen only a few times. The chain couples TRBV3-1 to TRBJ1-2, with TRBD1 identical over 8 bases. Germline trimming cut 6 bases from V and 4 bases from J; bases unmatched to any gene: 4. The CDR3 is made up of 13 amino acids. The germline V gene encodes CDR1 LGHDT and CDR2 YNNKEL (reference sequence). CDR3 loop: CASSSGGGYGYTF. The CDR3 nucleotides read TGTGCCAGCAGTTCAGGGGGCGGCTATGGCTACACCTTC.

This clonotype turned up a few times. The chain joins TRBV20-1 to TRBJ2-5; TRBD2 matches 7 bases. This CDR3 is built from 14 residues. Germline CDR1 DFQATT, CDR2 SNEGSKA (reference sequence). Germline trimming cut 0 bases from V and 5 bases from J; bases unmatched to any gene: 6. This chain's CDR3 is CSARDLAGVETQYF. The CDR3 region has the DNA TGCAGTGCTAGAGATCTGGCGGGAGTGGAGACCCAGTACTTC.

The rearrangement uses TRBV3-1 and TRBJ1-3; 8 positions agree with TRBD1. With 4 bases clipped from V and 5 bases from J, the junction kept 4 bases outside the gene matches. The CDR3 runs to 14 residues. In germline, CDR1 is LGHDT, CDR2 YNNKEL (reference sequence). The CDR3 is CASSRRQGRNTIYF. In DNA form, the CDR3 reads TGTGCCAGCAGCCGAAGACAGGGGCGAAACACCATATATTTT.

CDR3 loop: CSVHKEAGYEQYF. For the CDR3, the DNA is TGCAGTGTCCACAAGGAGGCGGGCTACGAGCAGTACTTC. This chain joins TRBV20-1 and TRBJ2-7; D possibly corresponds to TRBD2 (5 bases). The CDR3 is 13 residues long. Germline-derived CDR1 and CDR2 are DFQATT and SNEGSKA (reference sequence). V was pared by 7 bases and J by 3 bases, with 16 bases between.

This clonotype was observed a few times. The V call is TRBV9, the J call TRBJ2-5; D remains ambiguous. Trimming removed 0 bases from V and 5 bases from J, with 8 bases in between. Germline V CDR1 and CDR2: SGDLS, YYNGEE. The CDR3 contains 13 residues. The CDR3 DNA reads as TGTGCCAGCAGCGTAGGAGGTTGGGAGACCCAGTACTTC. Protein product: CASSVGGWETQYF. The whole variable domain, filled in from reference TRBV9 and TRBJ2-5, reads DSGVTQTPKHLITATGQRVTLRCSPRSGDLSVYWYQQSLDQGLQFLIQYYNGEERAKGNILERFSAQQFPDLHSELNLSSLELGDSALYFCASSVGGWETQYFGPGTRLLVL.

This clonotype was seen a few times. The gene calls are TRBV5-1 and TRBJ2-1; D call uncertain. The CDR3 extends over 16 amino acids. Trimming removed 0 bases from V and 0 bases from J, with 10 bases in between. Germline assignment: CDR1 SGHRS and CDR2 YFSETQ. The CDR3 reads CASSLGVLSSYNEQFF. In DNA, the CDR3 is TGCGCCAGCAGCTTGGGGGTTTTAAGCTCCTACAATGAGCAGTTCTTC.

This clonotype was picked up many times. The rearrangement links TRBV11-2 to TRBJ2-1; no clear D gene. Germline values: CDR1 SGHAT, CDR2 FQNNGV. V was pared by 8 bases and J by 8 bases, with 16 bases between. The CDR3 contains 13 residues. The CDR3 DNA sequence: TGTGCCAGCGCTTTAGGGTCATGGTATGAGCAGTTCTTC. As protein: CASALGSWYEQFF.

This chain links TRBV6-2 or TRBV6-3 with TRBJ2-7; the match to TRBD2 covers 8 bases. The CDR3 is 15 residues long. V lost 5 bases, J lost 2 bases, and 8 bases stayed unmatched. Germline V gives CDR1 MNHEY, CDR2 SVGEGT. This CDR3 reads CASSTLREGAYEQYF. Here the CDR3 DNA reads TGTGCCAGCAGTACCCTTCGGGAGGGCGCCTACGAGCAGTACTTC.

V is TRBV27 and J is TRBJ2-7; 10 bases map to TRBD1. The J segment lost 3 bases and the V segment lost 3 bases, leaving 5 bases of the junction unmatched. Germline V gives CDR1 MNHEY, CDR2 SMNVEV (reference sequence). The CDR3 has 15 residues. In DNA, the CDR3 is TGTGCCAGCAGTTTCAGGACAGGGGGTGGCTACGAGCAGTACTTC. It is translated as CASSFRTGGGYEQYF.

This clonotype was seen a few times. The chain combines TRBV4-1 with TRBJ1-5; perhaps TRBD1 as D (5 bases). The CDR3 consists of 12 residues. Trimming cost V 5 bases and J 5 bases, with 7 bases left between them. The V gene's germline CDR1 is MGHRA and CDR2 YSYEKL. CDR3 sequence (DNA): TGCGCCAGCAGCACAGGTTATCAGCCCCAGCATTTT. Residues: CASSTGYQPQHF.

This clonotype has only a few counts. The chain's CDR3 is CASSRQGADTEAFF. CDR3 in DNA: TGCGCCAGCAGCAGACAGGGGGCGGACACTGAAGCTTTCTTT. The chain combines TRBV5-1 with TRBJ1-1; the match to TRBD1 covers 10 bases. The trim removed 4 bases at V and 3 bases at J, leaving 3 bases unmatched. Germline V gives CDR1 SGHRS, CDR2 YFSETQ. CDR3 length: 14 amino acids. Full variable domain (missing parts from reference TRBV5-1 and TRBJ1-1): KAGVTQTPRYLIKTRGQQVTLSCSPISGHRSVSWYQQTPGQGLQFLFEYFSETQRNKGNFPGRFSGRQFSNSRSEMNVSTLELGDSALYLCASSRQGADTEAFFGQGTRLTVV.

The chain carries TRBV20-1 and TRBJ1-1, with 8 bases that match TRBD1. Germline V gives CDR1 DFQATT, CDR2 SNEGSKA (reference sequence). There are 15 residues in the CDR3. Trimming cost V 5 bases and J 1 base; bases outside gene matches: 9. CDR3 in amino acids: CSAPDRGQGNTEAFF. The DNA of the CDR3 is TGCAGTGCTCCTGACAGGGGCCAAGGGAACACTGAAGCTTTCTTT.

The genes are TRBV27 and TRBJ2-7; TRBD1 matches at 8 bases. Trimming at V came to 0 bases and at J to 2 bases, leaving 3 bases not matched to a gene. The CDR3 is 15 residues long. Germline CDR1 is MNHEY and CDR2 is SMNVEV (reference sequence). The CDR3 here is CASSLSGTGPYEQYF. The CDR3 region has the DNA TGTGCCAGCAGTTTATCGGGGACAGGCCCCTACGAGCAGTACTTC.

The chain combines TRBV29-1 with TRBJ2-5; maybe TRBD2 (6 bases). Trimming left V 8 bases short and J 5 bases short, with 15 bases between. The length of the CDR3 is 12 residues. Looked up from germline, CDR1 is SQVTM and CDR2 is ANQGSEA. The CDR3 loop is CSTGGLAETQYF. CDR3 nucleotide sequence: TGCAGCACCGGCGGTCTAGCGGAGACCCAGTACTTC.

The chain employs TRBV9 and TRBJ2-2; 7 nucleotides agree with TRBD1. V shed 2 bases and J 5 bases; nucleotides not matched to a gene: 6. The CDR3 consists of 15 residues. Germline V gene sequence: CDR1 SGDLS, CDR2 YYNGEE. CDR3 sequence reads: CASSVTGVGTGELFF. The CDR3 coding sequence is TGTGCCAGCAGCGTCACAGGGGTGGGGACCGGGGAGCTGTTTTTT.

The chain recombines TRBV11-2 with TRBJ2-1; D uncertain. V shed 5 bases and J shed 5 bases, with 22 bases lying between them. Germline V CDR1 and CDR2: SGHAT, FQNNGV. The CDR3 length is 17 residues. The CDR3 region is CASSPRASSEPDNEQFF. DNA for the CDR3: TGTGCCAGCAGCCCAAGGGCTTCAAGCGAGCCTGACAATGAGCAGTTCTTC. The full variable domain, rest sourced from reference TRBV11-2 and TRBJ2-1, is EAGVAQSPRYKIIEKRQSVAFWCNPISGHATLYWYQQILGQGPKLLIQFQNNGVVDDSQLPKDRFSAERLKGVDSTLKIQPAKLEDSAVYLCASSPRASSEPDNEQFFGPGTRLTVL.